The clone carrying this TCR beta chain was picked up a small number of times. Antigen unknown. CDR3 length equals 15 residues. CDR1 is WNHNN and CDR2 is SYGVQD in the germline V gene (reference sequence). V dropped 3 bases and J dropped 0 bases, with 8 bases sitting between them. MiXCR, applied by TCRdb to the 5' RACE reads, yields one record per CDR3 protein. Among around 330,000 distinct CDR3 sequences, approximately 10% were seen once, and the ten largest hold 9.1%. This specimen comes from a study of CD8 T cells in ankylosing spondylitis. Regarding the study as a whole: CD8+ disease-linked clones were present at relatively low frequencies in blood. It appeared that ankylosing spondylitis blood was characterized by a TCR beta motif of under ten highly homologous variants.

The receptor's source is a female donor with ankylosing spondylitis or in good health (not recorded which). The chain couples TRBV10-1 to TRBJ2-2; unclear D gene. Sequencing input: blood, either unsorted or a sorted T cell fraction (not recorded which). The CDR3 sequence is CASSDSPTNTGELFF. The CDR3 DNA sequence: TGCGCCAGCAGTGACTCTCCGACGAACACCGGGGAGCTGTTTTTT.